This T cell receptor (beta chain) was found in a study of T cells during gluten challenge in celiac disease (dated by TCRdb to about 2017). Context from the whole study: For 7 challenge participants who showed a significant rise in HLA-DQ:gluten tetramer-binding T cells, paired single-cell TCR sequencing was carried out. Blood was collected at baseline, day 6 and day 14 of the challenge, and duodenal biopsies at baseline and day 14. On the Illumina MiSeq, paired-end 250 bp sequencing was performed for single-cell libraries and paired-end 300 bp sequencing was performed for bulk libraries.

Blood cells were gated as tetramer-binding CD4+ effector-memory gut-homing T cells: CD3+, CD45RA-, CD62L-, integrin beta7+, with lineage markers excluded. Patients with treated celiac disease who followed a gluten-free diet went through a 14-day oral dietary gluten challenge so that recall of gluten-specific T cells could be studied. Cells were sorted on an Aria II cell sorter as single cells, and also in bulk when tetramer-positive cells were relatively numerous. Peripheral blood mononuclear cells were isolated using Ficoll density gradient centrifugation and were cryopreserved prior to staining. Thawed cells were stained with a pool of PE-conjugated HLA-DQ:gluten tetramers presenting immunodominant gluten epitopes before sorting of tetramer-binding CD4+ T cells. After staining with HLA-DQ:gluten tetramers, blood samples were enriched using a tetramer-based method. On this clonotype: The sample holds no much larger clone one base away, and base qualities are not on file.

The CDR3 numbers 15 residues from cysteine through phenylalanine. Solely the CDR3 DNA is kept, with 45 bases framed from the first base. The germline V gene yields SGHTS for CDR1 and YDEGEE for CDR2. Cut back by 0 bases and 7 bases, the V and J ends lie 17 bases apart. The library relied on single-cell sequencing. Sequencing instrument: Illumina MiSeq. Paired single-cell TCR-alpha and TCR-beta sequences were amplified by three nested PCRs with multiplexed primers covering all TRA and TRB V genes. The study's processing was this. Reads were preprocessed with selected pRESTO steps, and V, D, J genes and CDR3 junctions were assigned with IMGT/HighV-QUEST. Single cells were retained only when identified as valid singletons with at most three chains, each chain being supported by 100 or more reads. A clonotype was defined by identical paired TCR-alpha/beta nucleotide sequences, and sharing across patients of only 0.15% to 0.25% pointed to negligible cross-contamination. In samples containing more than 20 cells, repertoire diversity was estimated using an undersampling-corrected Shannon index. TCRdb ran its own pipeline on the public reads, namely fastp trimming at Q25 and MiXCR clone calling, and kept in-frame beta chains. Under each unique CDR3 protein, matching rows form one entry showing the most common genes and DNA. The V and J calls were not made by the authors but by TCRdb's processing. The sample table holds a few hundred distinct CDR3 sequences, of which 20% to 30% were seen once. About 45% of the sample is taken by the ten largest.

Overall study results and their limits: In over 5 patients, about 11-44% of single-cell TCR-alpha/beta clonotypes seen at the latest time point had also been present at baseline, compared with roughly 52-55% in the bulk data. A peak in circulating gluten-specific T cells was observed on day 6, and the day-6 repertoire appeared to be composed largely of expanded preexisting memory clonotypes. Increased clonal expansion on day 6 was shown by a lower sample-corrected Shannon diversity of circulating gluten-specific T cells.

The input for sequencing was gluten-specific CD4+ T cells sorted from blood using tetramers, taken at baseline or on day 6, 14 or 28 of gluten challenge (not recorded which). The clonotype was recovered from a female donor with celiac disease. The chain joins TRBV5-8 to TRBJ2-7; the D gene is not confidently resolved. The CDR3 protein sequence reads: CASSLGMTSSWEQYF. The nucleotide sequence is TGTGCCAGCAGCTTGGGGATGACGAGCTCGTGGGAGCAGTACTTC.